This TCR beta chain appears in the sequencing data of a study of cytomegalovirus exposure and HLA in healthy donors. As regards this clone: Its antigen is not identified.

Study-level results: Among TCR beta chains of equal frequency, HLA-associated ones were more clonally expanded in a later analysis. The productive fraction for most TCR beta V segments was about 90% or about 30% in an earlier analysis.

Amplification used 60 Vbeta primers and 13 Jbeta primers. Generated by immunoSEQ multiplex PCR, the TCRdb table keeps only in-frame clones and is missing some. The sample consists of some 120,000 clones, about 79% of them appearing once. Germline assignment: CDR1 ENHRY and CDR2 SYGVKD. The CDR3 consists of 18 residues. Germline trimming cut 3 bases from V and 4 bases from J; bases unmatched to any gene: 13. The TCR originated in a young man in good health and CMV-seropositive. The chain employs TRBV10-3 and TRBJ2-5; 11 bases map to TRBD2. Source material: PBMCs. The chain's CDR3 is CAISEGLLAGGLGETQYF. CDR3 coding DNA: TGTGCCATCAGTGAAGGGTTGTTAGCGGGAGGGCTGGGAGAGACCCAGTACTTC.